The clone carrying this TCR beta chain has just a few counts. No antigen is known for it. Using a J-beta primer mix together with a sample-barcoded 5' primer, a second PCR was run for roughly 7 to 12 cycles. From the 5' RACE reads, TCRdb called clonotypes with MiXCR, one entry per CDR3 protein. The sample lists around 900,000 distinct CDR3 sequences; 51% were seen once. This entry comes from a study of blood T cells in healthy people across ages. General study points: Fewer expanded clones and more diversity marked long-lived versus aged donors.

CDR1 and CDR2 from the germline V gene are MNHEY and SMNVEV (reference sequence). This CDR3 region has 15 residues. The J segment lost 4 bases and the V segment lost 1 base, leaving 4 bases of the junction unmatched. Sequences were obtained from blood. The chain has TRBV27 and TRBJ1-5; 7 bases line up with TRBD1. This receptor was taken from a woman aged 55-70 years in good health. The CDR3, as DNA: TGTGCCAGCAGTTTATGGTCAGGGGGAAATCAGCCCCAGCATTTT. This translates into CASSLWSGGNQPQHF.